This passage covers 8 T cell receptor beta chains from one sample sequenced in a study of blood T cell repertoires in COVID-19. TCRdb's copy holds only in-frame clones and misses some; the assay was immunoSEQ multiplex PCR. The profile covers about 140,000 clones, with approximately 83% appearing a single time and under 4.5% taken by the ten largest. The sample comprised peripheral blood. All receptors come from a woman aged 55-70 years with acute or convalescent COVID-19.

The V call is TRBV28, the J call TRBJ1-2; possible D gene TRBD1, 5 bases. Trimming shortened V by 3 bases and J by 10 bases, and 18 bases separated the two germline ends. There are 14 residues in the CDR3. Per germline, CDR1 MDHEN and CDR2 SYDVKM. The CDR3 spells CASSFGGTRPDYTF. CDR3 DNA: TGTGCCAGCAGTTTCGGGGGAACGAGACCCGACTACACCTTC.

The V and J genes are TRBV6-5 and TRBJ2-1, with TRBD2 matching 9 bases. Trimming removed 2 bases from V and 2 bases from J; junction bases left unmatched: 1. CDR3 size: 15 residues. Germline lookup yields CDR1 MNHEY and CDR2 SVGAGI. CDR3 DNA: TGTGCCAGCAGTTACGCTAGCGGGGCCTACAATGAGCAGTTCTTC. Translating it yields CASSYASGAYNEQFF.

CDR3 nucleotide sequence: TGTGCCAGCAGTGGCGGCTCCTATAATTCACCCCTCCACTTT. Its translation: CASSGGSYNSPLHF. The chain has TRBV2 and TRBJ1-6; D gene ambiguous. V lost 4 bases and J 0 bases, leaving 4 bases between the germline ends. The germline CDR1 and CDR2 sequences are SNHLY and FYNNEI. This CDR3 has 14 amino acids.

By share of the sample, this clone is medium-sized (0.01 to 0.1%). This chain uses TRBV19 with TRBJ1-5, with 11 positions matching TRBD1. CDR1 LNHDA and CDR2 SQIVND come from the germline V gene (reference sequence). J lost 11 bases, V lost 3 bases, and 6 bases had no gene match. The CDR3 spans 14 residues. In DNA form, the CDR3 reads TGTGCCAGTAGTATCGGACAGGGGGCGCGGTCCCAGCATTTT. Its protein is CASSIGQGARSQHF. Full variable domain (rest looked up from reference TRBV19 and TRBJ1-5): DGGITQSPKYLFRKEGQNVTLSCEQNLNHDAMYWYRQDPGQGLRLIYYSQIVNDFQKGDIAEGYSVSREKKESFPLTVTSAQKNPTAFYLCASSIGQGARSQHFGDGTRLSIL.

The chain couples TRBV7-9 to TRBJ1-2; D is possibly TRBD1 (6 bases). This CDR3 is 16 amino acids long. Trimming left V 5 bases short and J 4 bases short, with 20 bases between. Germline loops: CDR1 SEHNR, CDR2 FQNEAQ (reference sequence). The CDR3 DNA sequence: TGTGCCAGCAGCCCGGGACCGGACAGAATAGGCTATGGCTACACCTTC. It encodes CASSPGPDRIGYGYTF.

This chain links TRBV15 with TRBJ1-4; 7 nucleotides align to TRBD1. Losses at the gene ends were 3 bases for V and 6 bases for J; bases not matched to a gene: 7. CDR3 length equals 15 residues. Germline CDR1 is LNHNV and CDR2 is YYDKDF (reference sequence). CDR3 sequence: CATSRARDSYEKLFF. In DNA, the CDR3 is TGTGCCACCAGCAGGGCCCGGGACAGTTATGAAAAACTGTTTTTT.

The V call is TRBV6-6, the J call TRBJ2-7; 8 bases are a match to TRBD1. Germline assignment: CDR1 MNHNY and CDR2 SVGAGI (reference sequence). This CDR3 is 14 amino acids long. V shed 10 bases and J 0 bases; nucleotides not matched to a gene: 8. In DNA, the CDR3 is TGTGCCAAAACTCCGGGACAGGCCTCCTACGAGCAGTACTTC. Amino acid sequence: CAKTPGQASYEQYF.

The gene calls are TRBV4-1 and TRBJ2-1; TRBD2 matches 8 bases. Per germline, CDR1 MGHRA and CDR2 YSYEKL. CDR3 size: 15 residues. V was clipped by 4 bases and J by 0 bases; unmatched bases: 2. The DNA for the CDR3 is TGCGCCAGCAGCCCACTAGCGGCCTCCTACAATGAGCAGTTCTTC. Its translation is CASSPLAASYNEQFF.